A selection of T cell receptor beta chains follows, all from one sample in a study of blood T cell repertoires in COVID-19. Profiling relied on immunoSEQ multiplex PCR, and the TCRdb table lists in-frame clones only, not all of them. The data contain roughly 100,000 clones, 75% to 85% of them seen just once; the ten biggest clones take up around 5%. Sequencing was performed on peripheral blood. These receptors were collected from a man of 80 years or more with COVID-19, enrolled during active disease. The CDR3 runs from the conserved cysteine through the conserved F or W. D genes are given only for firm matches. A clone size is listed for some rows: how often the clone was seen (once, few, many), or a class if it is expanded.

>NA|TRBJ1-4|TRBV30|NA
CAWRQPLGGFNEKLFF
TGTGCCTGGAGACAGCCCCTCGGGGGTTTTAATGAAAAACTGTTTTTT
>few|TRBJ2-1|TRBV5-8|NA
CASSARDYNEQFF
TGTGCCAGCAGCGCCCGGGACTACAATGAGCAGTTCTTC
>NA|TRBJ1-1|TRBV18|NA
CASSPLGRTEAFF
TGTGCCAGCTCACCACTTGGGAGGACTGAAGCTTTCTTT
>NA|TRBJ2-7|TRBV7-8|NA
CASSLVWPTGSYEQYF
TGTGCCAGCAGCTTAGTTTGGCCCACAGGCTCCTACGAGCAGTACTTC
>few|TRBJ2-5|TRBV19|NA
CASSIGQGLTPQYF
TGTGCCAGTAGTATAGGGCAGGGTCTGACGCCCCAGTACTTC
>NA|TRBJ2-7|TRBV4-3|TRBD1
CASSQGAGQGVHYEQYF
TGCGCCAGCAGCCAAGGAGCCGGACAGGGTGTCCACTACGAGCAGTACTTC
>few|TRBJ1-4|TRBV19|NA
CASSLRRGYREKLFF
TGTGCCAGTAGTCTTCGGAGGGGTTATCGTGAAAAACTGTTTTTT
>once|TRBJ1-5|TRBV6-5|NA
CASRDSLNQPQHF
TGTGCCAGCAGGGACAGCCTTAATCAGCCCCAGCATTTT
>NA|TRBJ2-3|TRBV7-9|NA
CASSFMWVEVTDTQYF
TGTGCCAGCAGCTTTATGTGGGTAGAGGTAACAGATACGCAGTATTTT
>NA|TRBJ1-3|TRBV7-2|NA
CASSRGGKGNTIYF
TGTGCCAGCAGTAGGGGGGGCAAAGGAAACACCATATATTTT
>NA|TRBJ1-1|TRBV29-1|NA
CMTLTGDTEAFF
TGCATGACCTTGACAGGAGACACTGAAGCTTTCTTT
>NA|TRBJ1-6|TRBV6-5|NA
CASSYGMEDSPLHF
TGTGCCAGCAGTTACGGAATGGAGGATTCACCCCTCCACTTT
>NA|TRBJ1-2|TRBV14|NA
CASSQGGQAYGYTF
TGTGCCAGCAGCCAAGGAGGACAAGCCTATGGCTACACCTTC
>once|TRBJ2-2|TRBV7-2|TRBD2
CASSERKRTSGGAVGELFF
TGTGCCAGCAGCGAACGCAAACGGACTAGCGGGGGGGCCGTCGGGGAGCTGTTTTTT
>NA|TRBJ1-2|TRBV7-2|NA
CASSLARGRDGYTF
TGTGCCAGCAGCTTAGCGAGAGGGCGGGATGGCTACACCTTC
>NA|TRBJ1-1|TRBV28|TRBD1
CASSPGGWGTEAFF
TGTGCCAGCAGCCCAGGGGGTTGGGGAACTGAAGCTTTCTTT
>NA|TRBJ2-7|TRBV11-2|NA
CASSPPAVEEQYF
TGTGCCAGCAGCCCACCGGCGGTTGAGGAGCAGTACTTC
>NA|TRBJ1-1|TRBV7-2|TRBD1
CASSYPGQGIGAFF
TGTGCCAGCAGCTACCCGGGACAGGGAATCGGAGCTTTCTTT
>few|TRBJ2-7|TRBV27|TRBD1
CASSLGQWSSYEQYF
TGTGCCAGCAGTTTGGGACAGTGGAGCTCCTACGAGCAGTACTTC
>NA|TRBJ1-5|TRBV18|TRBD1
CASSPSTGGSNQPQHF
TGTGCCAGCTCACCATCAACAGGGGGTAGCAATCAGCCCCAGCATTTT
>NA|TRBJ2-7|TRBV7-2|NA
CASSLAKQSGQTSSYEQYF
TGTGCCAGCAGCTTAGCGAAGCAGAGCGGACAGACAAGCTCCTACGAGCAGTACTTC
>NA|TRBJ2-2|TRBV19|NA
CASSRSTGWNTGELFF
TGTGCCAGTAGTAGGTCGACAGGCTGGAACACCGGGGAGCTGTTTTTT
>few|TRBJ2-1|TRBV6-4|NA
CASRPDSYYNEQFF
TGTGCCAGCAGGCCGGACAGCTACTACAATGAGCAGTTCTTC
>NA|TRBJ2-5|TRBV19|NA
CASRRGETQYF
TGTGCCAGTAGAAGGGGCGAGACCCAGTACTTC
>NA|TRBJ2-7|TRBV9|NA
CASSVVRDIAYEQYF
TGTGCCAGCAGCGTAGTAAGGGACATAGCCTACGAGCAGTACTTC
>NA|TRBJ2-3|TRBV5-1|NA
CASSLEAGFKNTQYF
TGCGCCAGCAGCTTGGAAGCGGGTTTCAAAAATACGCAGTATTTT
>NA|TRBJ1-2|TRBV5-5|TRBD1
CASSRRQGAIHYGYTF
TGTGCCAGCAGCCGAAGACAGGGGGCGATTCACTATGGCTACACCTTC
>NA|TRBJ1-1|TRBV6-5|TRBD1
CASTPGQSKAFF
TGTGCCAGCACTCCGGGACAGTCCAAAGCTTTCTTT
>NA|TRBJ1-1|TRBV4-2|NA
CASSQDLRVAFF
TGTGCCAGCAGCCAAGATCTCAGGGTAGCTTTCTTT
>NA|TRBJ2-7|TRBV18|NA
CASSLQKNEQYF
TGTGCCAGCTCACTACAAAAAAACGAGCAGTACTTC
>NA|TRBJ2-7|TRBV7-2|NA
CASSFGTPRAYEQYF
TGTGCCAGCAGCTTTGGGACACCTAGGGCCTACGAGCAGTACTTC
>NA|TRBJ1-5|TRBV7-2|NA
CASSFYSNQPQHF
TGTGCCAGCAGCTTCTATAGCAATCAGCCCCAGCATTTT
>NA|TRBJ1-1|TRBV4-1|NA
CASSESRGSRGRNTEAFF
TGCGCCAGCAGCGAAAGCAGGGGTAGCCGCGGGAGGAACACTGAAGCTTTCTTT
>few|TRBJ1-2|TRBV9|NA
CASSTPPLGNRGYTF
TGTGCCAGCAGCACTCCCCCCCTTGGTAACAGGGGCTACACCTTC
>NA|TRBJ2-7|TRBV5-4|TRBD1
CASGLQGASHEQYF
TGTGCCAGCGGCCTCCAGGGGGCGAGCCACGAGCAGTACTTC
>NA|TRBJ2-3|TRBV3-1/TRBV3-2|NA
CASSQFRDSNTQYF
TGTGCCAGCAGCCAATTTCGGGACTCGAATACGCAGTATTTT
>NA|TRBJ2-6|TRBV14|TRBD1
CASSHNRGYGANVLTF
TGTGCCAGCAGCCATAACAGGGGCTACGGGGCCAACGTCCTGACTTTC
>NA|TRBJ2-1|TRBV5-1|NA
CASSLALNNEQFF
TGCGCCAGCAGCTTGGCACTGAACAATGAGCAGTTCTTC
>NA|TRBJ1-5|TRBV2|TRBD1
CASRRSQGSGNQPQHF
TGTGCCAGCAGGCGCTCACAGGGGAGTGGCAATCAGCCCCAGCATTTT